The entry that follows covers one T cell receptor beta chain sequence. Its specificity is not known. Assay: immunoSEQ multiplex PCR; the TCRdb copy retains only in-frame clones and omits some. The data hold over 120,000 clones, with about 70% observed a single time. These data originate in a study of cytotoxic CD8 clonotypes in ibrutinib-treated CLL. Study findings and constraints: Different sampling times were used for sustained-remission and progressing patients.

Germline CDR1 reads SGDLS; CDR2 reads YYNGEE. Trimming removed 0 bases at V and 5 bases at J, with 14 bases between. The CDR3 is made up of 15 amino acids. This sample comprised PBMCs, obtained after 24 months of ibrutinib treatment. The gene calls are TRBV9 and TRBJ2-5; weak D call: TRBD1 (5 bases). This TCR was recovered from a human donor with chronic lymphocytic leukemia. Here the CDR3 reads CASSVGGRDGETQYF. The DNA of the CDR3 is TGTGCCAGCAGCGTAGGGGGCAGGGATGGGGAGACCCAGTACTTC.